This T cell receptor beta chain is drawn from a study of blood T cell repertoires in COVID-19. Background on the study: T cells, B-cell-depleted T cells, or PBMCs provided the cDNA or gDNA that served as material.

V shed 4 bases and J 6 bases; nucleotides not matched to a gene: 9. The CDR3 length is 16 residues. From germline, CDR1 is LNHDA and CDR2 SQIVND (reference sequence). The method was immunoSEQ multiplex PCR; TCRdb's version includes in-frame clones alone and lacks a portion of them. The sample records about 350,000 clones, 88% being singletons. Sequencing was carried out using PBMCs or T cells enriched from blood (not recorded which). This clonotype was obtained from a woman in her twenties or thirties who had been exposed to COVID-19. The rearrangement uses TRBV19 and TRBJ2-2; 9 bases are a match to TRBD2. The CDR3 DNA reads as TGTGCCAGTAGTACCCCGACTAGCGGTCTTCCCGGGGAGCTGTTTTTT. As protein: CASSTPTSGLPGELFF.